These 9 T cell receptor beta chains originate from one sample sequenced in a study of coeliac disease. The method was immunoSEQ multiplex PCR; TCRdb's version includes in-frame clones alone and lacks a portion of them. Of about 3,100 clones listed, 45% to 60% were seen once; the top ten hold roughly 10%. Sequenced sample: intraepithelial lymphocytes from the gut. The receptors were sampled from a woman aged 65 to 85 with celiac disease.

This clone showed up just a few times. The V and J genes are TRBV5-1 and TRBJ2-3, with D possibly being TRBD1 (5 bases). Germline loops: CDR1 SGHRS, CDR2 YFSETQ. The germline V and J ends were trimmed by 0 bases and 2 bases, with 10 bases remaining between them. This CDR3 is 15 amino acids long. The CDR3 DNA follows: TGCGCCAGCAGCTTGGGACAGCCTTACACAGATACGCAGTATTTT. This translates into CASSLGQPYTDTQYF.

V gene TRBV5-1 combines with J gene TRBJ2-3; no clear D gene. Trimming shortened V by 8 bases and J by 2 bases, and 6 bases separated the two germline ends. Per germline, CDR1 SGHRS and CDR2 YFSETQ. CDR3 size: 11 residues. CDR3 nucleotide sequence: TGCGCCAGTCAGGTCACAGATACGCAGTATTTT. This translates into CASQVTDTQYF.

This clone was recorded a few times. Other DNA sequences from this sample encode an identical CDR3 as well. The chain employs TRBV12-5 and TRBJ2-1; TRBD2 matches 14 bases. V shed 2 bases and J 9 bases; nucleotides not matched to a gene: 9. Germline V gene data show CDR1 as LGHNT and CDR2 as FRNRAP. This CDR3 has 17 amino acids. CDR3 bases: TGTGCTAGTGGTTTGACTTCGACTAGCGGGGGGGCGGGTGAGCAGTTCTTC. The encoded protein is CASGLTSTSGGAGEQFF.

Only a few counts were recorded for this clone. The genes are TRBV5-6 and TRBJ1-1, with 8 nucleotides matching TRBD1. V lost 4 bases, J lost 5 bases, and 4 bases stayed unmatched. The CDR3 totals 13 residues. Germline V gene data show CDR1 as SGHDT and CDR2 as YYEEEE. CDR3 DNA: TGTGCCAGCAGCCCAGGGGGCAGGACTGAAGCTTTCTTT. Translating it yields CASSPGGRTEAFF.

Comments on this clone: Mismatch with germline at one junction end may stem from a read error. CDR3 protein: CASSLVGGYEKLFF. CDR3 in DNA: TGCGCCAGCAGCCTCGTGGGAGGATATGAAAAACTGTTTTTT. The chain is built from TRBV11-2 and TRBJ1-4; D call uncertain. This CDR3 has 14 residues. Germline CDR1 reads SGHAT; CDR2 reads FQNNGV.

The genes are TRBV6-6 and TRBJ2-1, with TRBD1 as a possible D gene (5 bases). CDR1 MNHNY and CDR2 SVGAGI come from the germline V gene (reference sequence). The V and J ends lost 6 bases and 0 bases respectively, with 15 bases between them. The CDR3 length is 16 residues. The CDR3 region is CASRDMDGSSYNEQFF. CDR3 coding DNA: TGTGCCAGCAGGGACATGGACGGCAGCTCCTACAATGAGCAGTTCTTC.

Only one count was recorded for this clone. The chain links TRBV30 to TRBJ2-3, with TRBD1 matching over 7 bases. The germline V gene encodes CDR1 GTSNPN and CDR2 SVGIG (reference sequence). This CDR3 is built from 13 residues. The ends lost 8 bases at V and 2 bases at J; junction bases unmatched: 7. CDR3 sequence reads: CAATGDLTDTQYF. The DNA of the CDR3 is TGTGCCGCTACAGGGGATCTCACAGATACGCAGTATTTT.

In DNA, the CDR3 is TGCAGCGCACGACAGGGGGCGGACACTGAGCAGTTCTTC. It translates to CSARQGADTEQFF. J is TRBJ2-1 and V is TRBV29-1; 10 bases are a match to TRBD1. Per the germline V gene, CDR1 is SQVTM and CDR2 is ANQGSEA. Trimming at V came to 7 bases and at J to 9 bases, leaving 9 bases not matched to a gene. This CDR3 comprises 13 residues.

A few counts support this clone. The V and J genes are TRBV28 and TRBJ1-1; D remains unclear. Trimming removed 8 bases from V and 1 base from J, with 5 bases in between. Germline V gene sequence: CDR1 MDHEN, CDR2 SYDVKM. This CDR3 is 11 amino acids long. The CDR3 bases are TGTGCCAGCCTCTGGAACACTGAAGCTTTCTTT. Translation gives CASLWNTEAFF.